Shown below are 29 T cell receptor beta chains from a single sample sequenced in a study of T cells after yellow fever vaccination. TCRdb used MiXCR to reprocess the 5' RACE reads, holding one entry per CDR3 protein. The profile shows 350,000 to 450,000 distinct CDR3 sequences, 6.2% of them singletons. The material sequenced was PBMCs, taken 5 days after the yellow fever booster vaccination. These receptors originate from a man aged 25-40 years who received the YFV17D yellow fever vaccine.

The chain joins TRBV5-4 to TRBJ2-3; D possibly uses TRBD1 or TRBD2 (6 bases each). Germline-derived CDR1 and CDR2 are SGHNT and YYREEE (reference sequence). The germline V and J ends were trimmed by 7 bases and 4 bases, with 16 bases remaining between them. The CDR3 has 14 residues. Here the CDR3 DNA reads TGTGCCAGCTACGGGATGGGGGGCTCAGATACGCAGTATTTT. This encodes CASYGMGGSDTQYF.

This clonotype was recorded many times. The rearrangement links TRBV7-2 to TRBJ2-1; D might be TRBD2 (5 bases). Germline V gene lookup returns CDR1 SGHTA and CDR2 FQGNSA. Trimming shortened V by 5 bases and J by 2 bases, and 10 bases separated the two germline ends. This CDR3 has 14 amino acids. The CDR3 spells CASSPRGPYNEQFF. The DNA for the CDR3 is TGTGCCAGCAGCCCCCGCGGGCCCTACAATGAGCAGTTCTTC.

The V call is TRBV20-1, the J call TRBJ2-1, with D perhaps matching TRBD2 (6 bases). CDR1 DFQATT and CDR2 SNEGSKA come from the germline V gene (reference sequence). CDR3 size: 14 residues. The V end was cut by 3 bases, the J end by 8 bases, with 17 bases between. Here the CDR3 DNA reads TGCAGTGCTAGCTTGCCGGGAGTAATCCATGAGCAGTTCTTC. Protein: CSASLPGVIHEQFF.

This clonotype was seen many times. The rearrangement links TRBV7-6 to TRBJ2-5; D gene ambiguous. The CDR3 extends over 13 amino acids. Germline V CDR1 and CDR2: SGHVS, FNYEAQ. V was trimmed by 4 bases and J by 2 bases, leaving 8 bases between them. Here the CDR3 reads CASSSTVQETQYF. The CDR3 region has the DNA TGTGCCAGCAGCTCCACCGTACAAGAGACCCAGTACTTC.

Here the CDR3 reads CASRLDRGETQYF. CDR3 sequence (DNA): TGTGCCAGCAGACTAGACAGGGGAGAGACCCAGTACTTC. The V call is TRBV12-3 or TRBV12-4, the J call TRBJ2-5, with 8 bases that match TRBD1. Germline trimming cut 6 bases from V and 4 bases from J; bases unmatched to any gene: 4. This CDR3 spans 13 amino acids.

The chain recombines TRBV20-1 with TRBJ2-1; a possible D gene is TRBD2 (6 bases). This CDR3 has 13 residues. Trimming shortened V by 5 bases and J by 3 bases, and 11 bases separated the two germline ends. The V gene's germline CDR1 is DFQATT and CDR2 SNEGSKA (reference sequence). CDR3 bases: TGCAGTGCTGGAGGGGCTTTCTACAATGAGCAGTTCTTC. It specifies CSAGGAFYNEQFF.

This rearrangement joins TRBV14 to TRBJ2-7, with D uncertain. This CDR3 contains 12 residues. V was clipped by 5 bases and J by 5 bases, with 10 bases between them. CDR1 is SGHDN and CDR2 is FVKESK in the germline V gene. The CDR3 loop reads CASSGDGNEQYF. The CDR3 DNA sequence: TGTGCCAGCAGCGGCGATGGAAACGAGCAGTACTTC.

The chain is built from TRBV20-1 and TRBJ2-7; the D call may be TRBD1 or TRBD2 (6 bases each). Germline V lookup: CDR1 DFQATT, CDR2 SNEGSKA (reference sequence). Trimming cost V 3 bases and J 6 bases, with 18 bases left between them. This CDR3 has 14 residues. CDR3 nucleotide sequence: TGCAGTGCTAGGAAGGGGGGAGGAGCCTCCGAGCAGTACTTC. It encodes CSARKGGGASEQYF.

This clonotype was recorded at least ten times. The chain employs TRBV20-1 and TRBJ1-4, with a possible D match to TRBD1 (5 bases). The length of the CDR3 is 14 residues. With 6 bases removed from V and 4 bases from J, the gap between germline ends came to 15 bases. Germline loops: CDR1 DFQATT, CDR2 SNEGSKA (reference sequence). CDR3 sequence (DNA): TGCAGTGCCCCCCTGGGGCAGTATAATGAAAAACTGTTTTTT. Protein: CSAPLGQYNEKLFF.

This clonotype was picked up many times. This sequence joins TRBV5-1 and TRBJ2-5; D gene ambiguous. V gave up 1 base and J gave up 5 bases, with 9 bases separating them. This CDR3 spans 13 amino acids. From germline, CDR1 is SGHRS and CDR2 YFSETQ. Here the CDR3 reads CASSLHRRETQYF. DNA for the CDR3: TGCGCCAGCAGCTTGCACCGCCGGGAGACCCAGTACTTC.

This clonotype was detected many times. This chain uses TRBV12-3 or TRBV12-4 with TRBJ2-5; D is possibly TRBD2 (7 bases). Trimming left V 3 bases short and J 7 bases short, with 15 bases between. The CDR3 is made up of 14 amino acids. CDR3 in DNA: TGTGCCAGCAGTTTGGGGGGGGCCAGGGGGACCCAGTACTTC. Translation: CASSLGGARGTQYF.

This clonotype came up a few times. This chain connects TRBV29-1 to TRBJ2-5; D could derive from TRBD1 or TRBD2 (5 bases each). Trimming took off 7 bases at V and 5 bases at J, with 20 bases between the two ends. Germline-derived CDR1 and CDR2 are SQVTM and ANQGSEA. The CDR3 runs 14 residues. The CDR3 region is CSAASGTRGETQYF. CDR3 DNA: TGCAGCGCCGCGTCCGGGACCCGAGGGGAGACCCAGTACTTC.

The table lists this clonotype with a few counts. The chain couples TRBV20-1 to TRBJ2-5; D is unclear. The CDR3 has 15 amino acids. CDR1 and CDR2 from the germline V gene are DFQATT and SNEGSKA (reference sequence). Trimming shortened V by 0 bases and J by 5 bases, and 16 bases separated the two germline ends. CDR3 amino acids: CSAREHQDGWETQYF. For the CDR3, the DNA is TGCAGTGCTAGAGAACACCAGGATGGGTGGGAGACCCAGTACTTC.

This clonotype occurred a few times. This chain connects TRBV29-1 to TRBJ1-1; TRBD1 is a possible D gene (5 bases). V shed 5 bases and J shed 2 bases, with 9 bases lying between them. Germline values: CDR1 SQVTM, CDR2 ANQGSEA. CDR3 length: 12 amino acids. CDR3 in amino acids: CSVIQGNTEAFF. The DNA for the CDR3 is TGCAGCGTTATTCAGGGAAACACTGAAGCTTTCTTT.

This clonotype has a count of ten or more. The chain carries TRBV5-1 and TRBJ2-3; D possibly matches TRBD1 or TRBD2 (6 bases each). Trimming stripped 4 bases from V and 2 bases from J, with 17 bases between. Germline assignment: CDR1 SGHRS and CDR2 YFSETQ. The CDR3 sequence is 16 residues long. The CDR3 DNA reads as TGCGCCAGCAGCCCCTCCCGCGGGACACACACAGATACGCAGTATTTT. Protein: CASSPSRGTHTDTQYF.

This clonotype was seen ten or more times. The chain links TRBV20-1 to TRBJ2-5; 7 nucleotides agree with TRBD1. Germline V gene lookup returns CDR1 DFQATT and CDR2 SNEGSKA (reference sequence). CDR3 length: 14 residues. The junction had 14 bases not matched to a gene; V was cut back by 8 bases and J by 5 bases. The chain's CDR3 is CSLKTGTEKETQYF. DNA of the CDR3: TGCAGTTTAAAGACAGGGACGGAGAAGGAGACCCAGTACTTC.

The chain combines TRBV7-2 with TRBJ2-3; TRBD2 is a possible D gene (7 bases). Germline assignment: CDR1 SGHTA and CDR2 FQGNSA. CDR3 length: 16 amino acids. Trimming pared 7 bases from V and 0 bases from J, leaving 17 bases between. The CDR3 nucleotides are TGTGCCAGCATTCTAGGGGGGGCAGTAAGCACAGATACGCAGTATTTT. Protein sequence: CASILGGAVSTDTQYF.

Only a few counts were recorded for this clonotype. The chain links TRBV7-2 to TRBJ2-1; D gene ambiguous. V was trimmed by 3 bases and J by 9 bases, leaving 9 bases between them. CDR1 and CDR2 from the germline V gene are SGHTA and FQGNSA. CDR3 length: 12 amino acids. The CDR3 is CASSFRLVEQFF. CDR3 in DNA: TGTGCCAGCAGCTTTCGACTCGTTGAGCAGTTCTTC.

This clonotype has more than one count but fewer than ten. The V gene is TRBV20-1, the J gene TRBJ2-5; D is undetermined. The germline V and J ends were trimmed by 4 bases and 5 bases, with 8 bases remaining between them. This CDR3 is built from 11 residues. Germline V gene lookup returns CDR1 DFQATT and CDR2 SNEGSKA (reference sequence). CDR3 sequence (DNA): TGCAGTGCTATTCCTTTGGAGACCCAGTACTTC. Its translation: CSAIPLETQYF.

Concerning this clonotype: Mismatch with germline at one junction end may stem from a read error. This chain joins TRBV20-1 and TRBJ1-6, with D hard to call. Per germline, CDR1 DFQATT and CDR2 SNEGSKA (reference sequence). The CDR3 has 14 amino acids. CDR3 nucleotides: TGCAGTGCCAGAGATGTCTCCTATAATTCACCCCTCCACTTT. As protein: CSARDVSYNSPLHF.

J is TRBJ2-2 and V is TRBV4-3; D is possibly TRBD1 (5 bases). CDR1 is LGHNA and CDR2 is YSLEER in the germline V gene. V shed 4 bases and J shed 3 bases, with 15 bases lying between them. This CDR3 has 16 amino acids. The CDR3 region is CASSLSKGLDTGELFF. The CDR3 nucleotides are TGCGCCAGCAGCCTTTCTAAGGGGCTGGACACCGGGGAGCTGTTTTTT.

This clonotype occurred a few times. This chain links TRBV12-3 or TRBV12-4 with TRBJ1-1; no firm D call. The V end lost 7 bases, the J end lost 0 bases, and 9 bases lay between the germline ends. The CDR3 is made up of 13 amino acids. CDR3 sequence reads: CASTIEMNTEAFF. Written as DNA, the CDR3 is TGTGCCAGCACTATCGAAATGAACACTGAAGCTTTCTTT.

This clonotype has a count of ten or more. The chain recombines TRBV9 with TRBJ2-1; 10 bases map to TRBD2. Germline CDR1 is SGDLS and CDR2 is YYNGEE. This CDR3 is built from 15 residues. After removal of 4 bases from V and 7 bases from J, the junction contained 8 bases not matched to a gene. The CDR3 is CASSNLAGDWNEQFF. The CDR3 nucleotides read TGTGCCAGCAGCAACCTAGCGGGAGATTGGAATGAGCAGTTCTTC.

The chain uses TRBV27 and TRBJ2-2; D is unclear. The germline V gene encodes CDR1 MNHEY and CDR2 SMNVEV (reference sequence). V was trimmed by 6 bases and J by 7 bases, leaving 15 bases between them. The CDR3 extends over 14 amino acids. The CDR3 spells CASSLLGRNGELFF. CDR3 nucleotide sequence: TGTGCCAGCAGCCTGCTCGGTAGAAACGGGGAGCTGTTTTTT.

This clonotype was counted a few times. The J gene is TRBJ2-1, the V gene TRBV20-1; D gene uncertain. Trimming took off 3 bases at V and 1 base at J, with 10 bases between the two ends. Germline V gene data show CDR1 as DFQATT and CDR2 as SNEGSKA (reference sequence). This CDR3 is built from 14 residues. The CDR3 here is CSASRLSSYNEQFF. DNA of the CDR3: TGCAGTGCTAGCCGGCTGTCTTCCTACAATGAGCAGTTCTTC.

This clonotype came up many times. This chain joins TRBV6-2 or TRBV6-3 and TRBJ1-5; D remains unclear. CDR3 size: 12 residues. V lost 8 bases to trimming and J lost 4 bases, with 9 bases between them. The germline CDR1 and CDR2 sequences are MNHEY and SVGEGT. CDR3 amino acids: CASRDPNQPQHF. The DNA of the CDR3 is TGTGCCAGCCGAGACCCAAATCAGCCCCAGCATTTT.

This clonotype was found many times. The chain joins TRBV7-2 to TRBJ2-5; 7 nucleotides agree with TRBD2. The CDR3 sequence is 12 residues long. Per germline, CDR1 SGHTA and CDR2 FQGNSA. V dropped 9 bases and J dropped 4; count of bases not matched to a gene: 5. This CDR3 reads CASGRAVETQYF. CDR3 in DNA: TGTGCCAGTGGGAGGGCCGTAGAGACCCAGTACTTC.

The chain employs TRBV4-3 and TRBJ2-2; D is ambiguous. Deletions cut 4 bases from V and 8 bases from J, with 14 bases between. CDR1 and CDR2 from the germline V gene are LGHNA and YSLEER. The CDR3 totals 14 residues. In DNA, the CDR3 is TGCGCCAGCAGCCCCGCCCGAAGCGTGGGGGAGCTGTTTTTT. This encodes CASSPARSVGELFF.

This clonotype was counted only a few times. The CDR3 nucleotides are TGTGCCAGCACAGAAACGGGGACTGGAAACACCATATATTTT. It encodes CASTETGTGNTIYF. The chain has TRBV25-1 and TRBJ1-3; D not certain. V gave up 7 bases and J gave up 2 bases, with 12 bases separating them. Germline V gives CDR1 MGHDK, CDR2 SYGVNS. The CDR3 runs 14 residues.